This T cell receptor (beta chain) is drawn from a study of regulatory T cells in long-lasting Graves disease. Study-level information: Newly diagnosed Graves' patients had under 3 months of antithyroid drugs.

The table lists this clonotype with a few counts. From germline, CDR1 is MDHEN and CDR2 SYDVKM. The CDR3 spans 14 residues. Trimming shortened V by 6 bases and J by 4 bases, and 15 bases separated the two germline ends. TCR beta libraries were built with iRepertoire HTBI primers and Arm-PCR of CDR3 regions. TCRdb re-called the multiplex PCR reads with MiXCR, one entry per CDR3 protein. The sample carries about 210,000 distinct CDR3 sequences, roughly 19% recorded once. Specified time point: newly diagnosed GD, antithyroid drugs for less than 3 months. The TCR library was prepared using RNA isolated from PBMCs. These data also featured in a second study, about T cells in Graves' hyperthyroidism and ophthalmopathy.

The V and J genes are TRBV28 and TRBJ1-2; TRBD1 is a possible D gene (5 bases). The receptor's source is a woman aged 25 to 39 with Graves disease. This sample comprised peripheral blood mononuclear cells (PBMCs), obtained at new diagnosis, from a patient treated with antithyroid drugs. The CDR3 DNA is TGTGCCAGCAGGACCGCAGGGTCCACCTATGGCTACACCTTC. Its protein product is CASRTAGSTYGYTF.